The clone carrying this T cell receptor (beta chain) was recorded a few times. This sample stems from a study of blood T cell repertoires in COVID-19. On the study more broadly: Acute-phase and convalescent COVID-19 samples originated in the United States, Italy and Spain. T cells, B-cell-depleted T cells, or PBMCs provided the cDNA or gDNA that served as material.

Trimming shortened V by 0 bases and J by 7 bases, and 9 bases separated the two germline ends. CDR3 size: 14 residues. In germline, CDR1 is MNHEY, CDR2 SVGAGI. Authors' data handling: Reference gene primer amplification gave estimated nucleated cell counts. This table comes from immunoSEQ multiplex PCR, and its TCRdb copy is limited to in-frame clones, with some not included. Clonal size and the V and J genes are those of that table, whereas D and trimming came from the DNA. The sample lists about 240,000 clones, 82% occurring once. The chain combines TRBV6-5 with TRBJ1-4; D possibly corresponds to TRBD1 (5 bases). Sequencing input: peripheral blood. This TCR was recovered from a woman in her sixties or seventies with active or convalescent COVID-19. CDR3 in amino acids: CASSYSGRAEKLFF. The CDR3 bases are TGTGCCAGCAGTTACTCAGGCAGGGCTGAAAAACTGTTTTTT.